This record looks at one TCR beta chain sequence and its context. Its antigen is not identified. This record belongs to a study of T-cell reconstitution after alpha-beta-depleted transplantation in children. V shed 3 bases and J shed 3 bases, with 10 bases lying between them. This CDR3 has 13 residues. Germline V CDR1 and CDR2: SGDLS, YYNGEE. Overall study results and limits: Reported findings indicate that, about two months after transplant, alpha-beta T cells came from several hundred expanded clones, which were derived from non-depleted graft cells. The study traced high day-60 TCRbeta diversity in some patients to surviving recipient T cells and thymic progenitors. T cells produced anew were the main source of T-cell counts and diversity one year after transplant.

For TCRbeta, the library was prepared with unique molecular identifiers. Each CDR3 protein gets one entry after TCRdb re-called the PCR reads with MiXCR. The table lists 600,000 or so distinct CDR3 sequences, roughly 23% of them singletons. The chain has TRBV9 and TRBJ2-7, with D possibly being TRBD1 or TRBD2 (5 bases each). The specimen comprised PBMCs, mostly from graft donor cells, sampled 360 days after TCRalphabeta/CD19-depleted stem cell transplant. This receptor was identified in a boy younger than two who had a stem cell transplant for acute myeloid leukemia, so the T cells may come from the graft donor. CDR3 in amino acids: CASSGGAGYEQYF. For the CDR3, the DNA is TGTGCCAGCAGCGGAGGGGCAGGCTACGAGCAGTACTTC.